This T cell receptor (beta chain) was sequenced in a study of cytomegalovirus exposure and HLA in healthy donors. Regarding this clone: The antigen is undetermined.

Looked up from germline, CDR1 is SNHLY and CDR2 is FYNNEI. CDR3 size: 14 residues. Trimming took 3 bases from V and 5 from J; bases not matched to a gene: 2. Regarding the study as a whole: For most TCR beta V segments, an earlier analysis put the productive rate at about 87% or about 30% of the time.

Vbeta (60) and Jbeta (13) primers were used in the PCR. Generated by immunoSEQ multiplex PCR, the TCRdb table keeps only in-frame clones and is missing some. The repertoire holds around 150,000 clones, with over 70% as singletons. The source is a woman in her thirties or forties in good health and CMV-seronegative. Sequenced material: PBMCs. The chain uses TRBV2 and TRBJ2-5, with TRBD2 matching over 11 bases. The CDR3 is CASSEGLAAETQYF. The CDR3 nucleotides read TGTGCCAGCAGTGAGGGACTAGCGGCTGAGACCCAGTACTTC. The complete variable domain, with remaining parts taken from reference TRBV2 and TRBJ2-5, reads EPEVTQTPSHQVTQMGQEVILRCVPISNHLYFYWYRQILGQKVEFLVSFYNNEISEKSEIFDDQFSVERPDGSNFTLKIRSTKLEDSAMYFCASSEGLAAETQYFGPGTRLLVL.